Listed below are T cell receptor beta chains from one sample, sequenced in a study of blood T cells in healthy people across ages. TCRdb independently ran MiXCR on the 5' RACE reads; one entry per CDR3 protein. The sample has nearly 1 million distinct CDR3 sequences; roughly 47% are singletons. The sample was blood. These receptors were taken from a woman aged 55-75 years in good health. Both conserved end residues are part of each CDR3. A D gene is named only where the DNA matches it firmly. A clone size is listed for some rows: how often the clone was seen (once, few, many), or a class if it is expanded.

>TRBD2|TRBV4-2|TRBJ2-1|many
TGTGCCAGCAGCCAAGTGGGCGGGAGCTCCTACAATGAGCAGTTCTTC
CASSQVGGSSYNEQFF
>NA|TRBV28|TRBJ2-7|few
TGTGCCAGCAGTTTGACCCTCTACTACGAGCAGTACTTC
CASSLTLYYEQYF
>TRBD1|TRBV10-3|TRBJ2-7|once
TGTGCCATCAGTCCCCCGGGACAGGGTACCCGAGACCGACCCTACGAGCAGTACTTC
CAISPPGQGTRDRPYEQYF
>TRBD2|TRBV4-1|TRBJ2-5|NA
TGCGCCAGCAGCCAAGGTAGCGGGGGATTTCTTGGGGAGACCCAGTACTTC
CASSQGSGGFLGETQYF
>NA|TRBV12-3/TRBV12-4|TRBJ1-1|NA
TGTGCCAGCAGGTTGTATTGGGCAGCTTTCTTT
CASRLYWAAFF
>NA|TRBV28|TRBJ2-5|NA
TGTGCCAGCAGCCTCAGCGGACTAGAGACCCAGTACTTC
CASSLSGLETQYF
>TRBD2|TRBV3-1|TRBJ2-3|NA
TGTGCCAGCAGCCAAGTGGTCGCTAGCGGACTCACAGATACGCAGTATTTT
CASSQVVASGLTDTQYF
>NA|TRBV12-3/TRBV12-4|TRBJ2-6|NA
TGTGCCAGCAGTTTGGAGGTCAGGGGCCAACCCTTTGGGGCCAACGTCCTGACTTTC
CASSLEVRGQPFGANVLTF
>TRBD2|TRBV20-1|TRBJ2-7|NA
TGCAGTGCTAAAAATAGCGGGCGCTACGAGCAGTACTTC
CSAKNSGRYEQYF
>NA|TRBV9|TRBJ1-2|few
TGTGCCAGCACCAGTACCCTGGACTATGGCTACACCTTC
CASTSTLDYGYTF
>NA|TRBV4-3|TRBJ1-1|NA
TGCGCCAGCAGCCAAGGCCCCCGCTGGGCTGAAGCTTTCTTT
CASSQGPRWAEAFF
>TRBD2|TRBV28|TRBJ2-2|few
TGTGCCTGCAGTATACTGGCGGGAGGGCCATCCGGGGAGCTGTTTTTT
CACSILAGGPSGELFF
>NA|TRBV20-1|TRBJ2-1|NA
TGCAGTGCTAGCGTAAGACGGGTTGGATTCGATGAGCAGTTCTTC
CSASVRRVGFDEQFF
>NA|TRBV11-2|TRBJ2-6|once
TGTGCCAGCACCTTCACTTTGGCGGGCCTCTCCCCTGGGGCCAACGTCCTGACTTTC
CASTFTLAGLSPGANVLTF
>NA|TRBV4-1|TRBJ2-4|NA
TGCGCCAGCAGCCAAGCCCCCCCGGTGGGCATTCAGTACTTC
CASSQAPPVGIQYF
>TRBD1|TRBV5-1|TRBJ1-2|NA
TGCGCCAGCAGCCCACAGGGGGATGGCTATGGCTACACCTTC
CASSPQGDGYGYTF
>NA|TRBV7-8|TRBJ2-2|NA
TGTGCCAGCAGCCCCTGGGCAGGGAACACCGGGGAGCTGTTTTTT
CASSPWAGNTGELFF
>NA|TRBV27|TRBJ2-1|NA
TGTGCCAGCAGTTTTAGGGGACAATACAATGAGCAGTTCTTC
CASSFRGQYNEQFF
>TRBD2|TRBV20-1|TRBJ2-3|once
TGCAGTGCTCCCGTCGGGAGGGCCTTAGATACGCAGTATTTT
CSAPVGRALDTQYF